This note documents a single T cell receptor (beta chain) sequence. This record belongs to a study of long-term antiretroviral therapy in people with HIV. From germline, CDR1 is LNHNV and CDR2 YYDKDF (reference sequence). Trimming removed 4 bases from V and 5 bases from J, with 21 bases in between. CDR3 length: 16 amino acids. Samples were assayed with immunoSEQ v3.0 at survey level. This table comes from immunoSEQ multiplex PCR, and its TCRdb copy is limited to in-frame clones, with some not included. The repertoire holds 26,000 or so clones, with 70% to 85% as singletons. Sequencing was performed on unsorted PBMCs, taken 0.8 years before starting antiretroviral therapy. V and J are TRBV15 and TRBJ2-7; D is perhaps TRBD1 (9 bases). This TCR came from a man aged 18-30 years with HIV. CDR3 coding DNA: TGTGCCACCAGCACCCGGGACAGGGCCGGGGGGGACGAGCAGTACTTC. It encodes CATSTRDRAGGDEQYF.